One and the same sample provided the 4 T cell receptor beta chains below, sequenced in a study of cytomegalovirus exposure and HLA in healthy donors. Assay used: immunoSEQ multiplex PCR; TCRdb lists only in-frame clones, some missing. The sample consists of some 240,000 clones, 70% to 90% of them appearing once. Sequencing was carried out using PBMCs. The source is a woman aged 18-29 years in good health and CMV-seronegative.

The CDR3 is CASSPRGGRAAYNEQFF. CDR3 nucleotides: TGTGCCAGCAGCCCCCGGGGAGGGAGGGCCGCCTACAATGAGCAGTTCTTC. The chain carries TRBV27 and TRBJ2-1; TRBD2 agrees at 7 bases. J gave up 2 bases and V 6 bases, and 13 bases lay outside the gene matches. Per the germline V gene, CDR1 is MNHEY and CDR2 is SMNVEV (reference sequence). The CDR3 sequence is 17 residues long.

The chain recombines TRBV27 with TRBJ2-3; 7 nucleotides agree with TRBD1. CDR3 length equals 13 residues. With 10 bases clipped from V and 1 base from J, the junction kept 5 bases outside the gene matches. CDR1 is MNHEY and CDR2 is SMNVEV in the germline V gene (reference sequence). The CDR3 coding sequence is TGTGCCATCAGGGGGATCCGCACAGATACGCAGTATTTT. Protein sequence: CAIRGIRTDTQYF.

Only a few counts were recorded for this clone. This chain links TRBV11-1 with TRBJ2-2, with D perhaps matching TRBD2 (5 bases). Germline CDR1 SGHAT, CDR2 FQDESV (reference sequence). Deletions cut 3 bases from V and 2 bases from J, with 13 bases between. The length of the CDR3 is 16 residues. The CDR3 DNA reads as TGTGCCAGCAGCTTGTTCGGGGAACTCAACACCGGGGAGCTGTTTTTT. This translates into CASSLFGELNTGELFF.

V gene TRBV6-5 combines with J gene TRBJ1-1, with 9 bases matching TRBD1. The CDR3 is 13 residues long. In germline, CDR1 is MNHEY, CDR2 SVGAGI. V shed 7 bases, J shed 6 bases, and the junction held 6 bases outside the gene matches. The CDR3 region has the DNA TGTGCCAGCAACGACAGGGGGAGAGCTGAAGCTTTCTTT. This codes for CASNDRGRAEAFF.